This T cell receptor (beta chain) was found in a study of beta chain features in type 1 diabetes. Whole-study findings and limits: Insertions were fewer and deletions more numerous at VDJ junctions in type 1 diabetes patients.

For this clone: The antigen is not known.

Trimming cost V 5 bases and J 5 bases; bases outside gene matches: 2. The CDR3 consists of 13 residues. CDR1 is LNHDA and CDR2 is SQIVND in the germline V gene (reference sequence). Researchers reported sorting CD4+ naive, central memory, regulatory and stem cell-like memory cells via CD45RO/CCR7/CD25/CD127/CD95/CD27. Expressed TCRB transcripts got sequenced, as all isolated RNA was reverse transcribed. For naive, central memory and regulatory T cell samples, reads averaged around 3.6 million. Using immunoSEQ multiplex PCR, the repertoire was profiled, and TCRdb retains in-frame clones only, with some absent. In the table there are approximately 300,000 clones, 11% of which are singletons.

Material for sequencing was naive CD4+ T cells from blood. The TCR was taken from a woman in her twenties or thirties in good health. The gene calls are TRBV19 and TRBJ2-2; TRBD2 agrees at 7 bases. DNA for the CDR3: TGTGCCAGTAGTCTTAGCGGGACCGGGGAGCTGTTTTTT. This translates into CASSLSGTGELFF.